Reported below is one T cell receptor beta chain. The sample comes from a study of blood T cell repertoires in COVID-19. As for the study in general: Each recovered donor of Cohort 3 presented with two negative PCRs, clearance, or symptom resolution.

CDR3 length equals 15 residues. Germline lookup yields CDR1 MNHEY and CDR2 SVGEGT. The V and J ends lost 4 bases and 3 bases respectively, with 15 bases between them. Sequencing used immunoSEQ multiplex PCR; TCRdb keeps in-frame clones, though not all of them. This sample has roughly 150,000 clones, with around 80% found just once. Individuals drawn from approximately 22 US areas were roughly 18 to 89 years old. The V call is TRBV6-2 or TRBV6-3, the J call TRBJ1-1, with D tentatively TRBD1 (5 bases). This receptor was identified in a woman in her 70s in a cohort exposed to, infected with or recovered from COVID-19 (not recorded which). Sequencing used PBMCs or T cells enriched from blood (not recorded which). The CDR3, as DNA: TGTGCCAGCAGTTCGTCCCGACAGACAGACACTGAAGCTTTCTTT. Translation: CASSSSRQTDTEAFF.